Described below is a single T cell receptor (beta chain) sequence and its context. CDR3 length: 16 amino acids. This entry is derived from a study of shared clonotypes between healthy human individuals. TCRdb keeps only in-frame clones here, not all; method: immunoSEQ multiplex PCR. The sample contains roughly 1,600,000 clones, 98% of which appear only once. The specimen was naive CD4+ T cells sorted from blood. The sample's subset: CD45RA+ positively selected. This receptor was taken from a man younger than 45 in good health. V gene TRBV21-1 combines with J gene TRBJ2-5; no DNA check was done on the table's D call, TRBD1. TRBV21-1 is a pseudogene segment. DNA for the CDR3: TGTGCCCTTCCTACCTCCTACCAGGGGACGAAGGAGACCCAGTACTTC. The encoded protein is CALPTSYQGTKETQYF.